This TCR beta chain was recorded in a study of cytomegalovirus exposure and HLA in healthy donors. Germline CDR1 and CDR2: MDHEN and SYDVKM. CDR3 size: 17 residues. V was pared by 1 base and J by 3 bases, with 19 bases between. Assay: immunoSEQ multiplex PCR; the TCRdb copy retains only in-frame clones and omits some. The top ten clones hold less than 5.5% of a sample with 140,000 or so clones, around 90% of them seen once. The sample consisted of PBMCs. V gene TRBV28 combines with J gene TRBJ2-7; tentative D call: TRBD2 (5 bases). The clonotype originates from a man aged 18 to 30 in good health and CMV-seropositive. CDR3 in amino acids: CASSLLKPEGQGYEQYF. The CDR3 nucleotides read TGTGCCAGCAGTTTATTGAAACCAGAGGGCCAAGGCTACGAGCAGTACTTC.